This T cell receptor beta chain originates from a study of cytomegalovirus exposure and HLA in healthy donors. Study as a whole: Most donors, roughly 84% of a few hundred genotyped, fell in the Caucasian-associated ancestry cluster. General study findings and limits: Testing in vitro showed three CMV-associated chains specific for CMV antigens. Earlier analysis yielded a pattern in which most TCR beta V segments were productive about 90% or about 30% of the time. In a later analysis, specific HLA alleles were associated with over 15,000 TCR beta sequences at a 0.05 false discovery rate.

Of note for this clone: No antigen is known for it.

Use of 60 Vbeta and 13 Jbeta primers characterized the PCR. Repertoires were generated with immunoSEQ multiplex PCR, while TCRdb's copy carries only in-frame clones and drops some. The sample lists 110,000 or so clones; 76% were seen once. Germline V lookup: CDR1 LNHDA, CDR2 SQIVND (reference sequence). J was trimmed by 5 bases and V by 5 bases; bases with no gene match: 7. The CDR3 consists of 14 residues. This TCR was recovered from a woman in her 50s in good health and CMV-seropositive. This sequence joins TRBV19 and TRBJ2-5, with TRBD1 identical over 8 bases. The sequencing sample was made of PBMCs. The CDR3 DNA is TGTGCCAGTAGTTCGAATCAGGGGGCTGAGACCCAGTACTTC. Encoded protein: CASSSNQGAETQYF.